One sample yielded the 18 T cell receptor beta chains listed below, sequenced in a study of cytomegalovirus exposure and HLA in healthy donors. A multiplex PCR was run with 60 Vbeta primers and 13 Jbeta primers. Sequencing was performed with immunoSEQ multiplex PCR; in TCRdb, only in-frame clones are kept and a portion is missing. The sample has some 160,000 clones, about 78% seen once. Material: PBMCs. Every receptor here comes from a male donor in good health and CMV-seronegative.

Here the CDR3 reads CAISVQGGSYGYTF. The CDR3 DNA sequence: TGTGCCATCAGTGTACAGGGGGGATCTTATGGCTACACCTTC. The chain recombines TRBV10-3 with TRBJ1-2, with 8 bases fitting TRBD1. Germline values: CDR1 ENHRY, CDR2 SYGVKD. The length of the CDR3 is 14 residues. V lost 4 bases to trimming and J lost 5 bases; unmatched junction nucleotides: 6.

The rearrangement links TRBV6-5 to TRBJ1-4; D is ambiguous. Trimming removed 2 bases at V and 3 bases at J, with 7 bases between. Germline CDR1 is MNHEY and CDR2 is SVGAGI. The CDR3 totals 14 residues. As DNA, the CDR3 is TGTGCCAGCAGTTACACTGCGGCTAATGAAAAACTGTTTTTT. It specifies CASSYTAANEKLFF.

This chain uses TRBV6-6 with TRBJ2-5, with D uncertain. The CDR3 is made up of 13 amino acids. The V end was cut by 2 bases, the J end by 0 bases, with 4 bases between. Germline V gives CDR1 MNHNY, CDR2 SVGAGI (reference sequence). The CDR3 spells CASSYTDQETQYF. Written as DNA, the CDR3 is TGTGCCAGCAGTTACACGGACCAAGAGACCCAGTACTTC.

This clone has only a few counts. The CDR3 sequence: CASSRQGAEETQYF. The CDR3 nucleotides read TGTGCCAGCAGCCGACAGGGGGCCGAAGAGACCCAGTACTTC. This chain uses TRBV11-2 with TRBJ2-5; 10 nucleotides agree with TRBD1. V shed 5 bases and J 3 bases; nucleotides not matched to a gene: 3. Germline CDR1 reads SGHAT; CDR2 reads FQNNGV. This CDR3 has 14 residues.

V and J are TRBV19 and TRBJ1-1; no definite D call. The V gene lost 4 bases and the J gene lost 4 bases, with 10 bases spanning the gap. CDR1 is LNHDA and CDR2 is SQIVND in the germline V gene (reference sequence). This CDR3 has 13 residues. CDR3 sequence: CASSTIQSTEAFF. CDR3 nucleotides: TGTGCCAGTAGTACTATACAGAGCACTGAAGCTTTCTTT.

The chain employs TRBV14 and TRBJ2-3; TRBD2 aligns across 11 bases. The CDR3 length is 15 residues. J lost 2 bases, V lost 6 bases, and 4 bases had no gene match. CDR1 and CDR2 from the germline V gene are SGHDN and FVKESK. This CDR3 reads CASRGTSGLTDTQYF. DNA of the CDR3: TGTGCCAGCAGGGGGACTAGCGGACTCACAGATACGCAGTATTTT.

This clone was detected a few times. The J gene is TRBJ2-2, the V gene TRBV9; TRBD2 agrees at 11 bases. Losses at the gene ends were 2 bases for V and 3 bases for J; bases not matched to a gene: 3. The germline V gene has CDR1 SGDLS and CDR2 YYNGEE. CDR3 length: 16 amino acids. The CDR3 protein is CASSVTSGGYTGELFF. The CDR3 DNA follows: TGTGCCAGCAGCGTCACTAGCGGGGGATACACCGGGGAGCTGTTTTTT.

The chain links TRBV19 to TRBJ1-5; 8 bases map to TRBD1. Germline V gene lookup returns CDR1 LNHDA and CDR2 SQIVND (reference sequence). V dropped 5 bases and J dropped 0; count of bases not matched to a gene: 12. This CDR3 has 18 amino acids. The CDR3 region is CASSREGQGPTSNQPQHF. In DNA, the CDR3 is TGTGCCAGTAGTCGAGAAGGACAGGGTCCAACTAGCAATCAGCCCCAGCATTTT.

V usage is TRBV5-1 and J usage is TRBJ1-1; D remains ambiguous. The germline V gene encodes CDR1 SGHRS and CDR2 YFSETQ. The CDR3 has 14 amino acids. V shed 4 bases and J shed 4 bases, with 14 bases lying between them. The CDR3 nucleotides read TGCGCCAGCAGCCCGAGGGTCGGCAGCACTGAAGCTTTCTTT. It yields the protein CASSPRVGSTEAFF.

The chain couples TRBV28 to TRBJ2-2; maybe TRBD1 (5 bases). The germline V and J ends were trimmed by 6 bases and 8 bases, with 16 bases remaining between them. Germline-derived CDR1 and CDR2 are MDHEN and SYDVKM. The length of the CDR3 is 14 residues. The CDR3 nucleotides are TGTGCCAGCAGATTGGTCGCAGGGATAGGGGAGCTGTTTTTT. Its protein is CASRLVAGIGELFF.

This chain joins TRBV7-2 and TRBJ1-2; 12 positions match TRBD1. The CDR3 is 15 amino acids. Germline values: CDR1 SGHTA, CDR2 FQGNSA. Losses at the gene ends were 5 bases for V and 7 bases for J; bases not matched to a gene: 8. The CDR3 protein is CASSLGGQGASGYTF. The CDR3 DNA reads TGTGCCAGCAGCCTCGGGGGACAGGGGGCAAGTGGCTACACCTTC.

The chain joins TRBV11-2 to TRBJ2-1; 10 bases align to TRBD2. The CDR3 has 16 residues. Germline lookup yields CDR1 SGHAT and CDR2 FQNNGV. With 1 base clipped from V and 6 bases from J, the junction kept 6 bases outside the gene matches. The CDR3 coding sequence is TGTGCCAGCAGCTTAGTGATTACTAGCGGGATCAATGAGCAGTTCTTC. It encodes CASSLVITSGINEQFF.

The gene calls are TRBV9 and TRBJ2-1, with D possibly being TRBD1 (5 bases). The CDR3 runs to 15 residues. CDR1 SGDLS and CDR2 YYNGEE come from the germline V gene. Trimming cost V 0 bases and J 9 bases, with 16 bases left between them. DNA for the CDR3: TGTGCCAGCAGCGTAGGCGGCAGGGCGGAAGGTGAGCAGTTCTTC. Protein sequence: CASSVGGRAEGEQFF.

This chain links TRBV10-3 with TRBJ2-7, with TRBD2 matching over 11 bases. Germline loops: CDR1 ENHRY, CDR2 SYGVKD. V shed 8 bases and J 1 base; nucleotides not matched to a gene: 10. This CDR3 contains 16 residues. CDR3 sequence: CAIAEMTSGVSYEQYF. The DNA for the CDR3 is TGTGCCATCGCCGAGATGACTAGCGGGGTTTCCTACGAGCAGTACTTC.

The CDR3 nucleotides read TGTGCCAGCAGTTCGGGACTAGCGGGGGTGTCGAACACCGGGGAGCTGTTTTTT. It encodes CASSSGLAGVSNTGELFF. The J gene is TRBJ2-2, the V gene TRBV5-8; TRBD2 aligns across 14 bases. Germline V lookup: CDR1 SGHTS, CDR2 YDEGEE. The CDR3 runs 18 residues. J was trimmed by 0 bases and V by 5 bases; bases with no gene match: 6.

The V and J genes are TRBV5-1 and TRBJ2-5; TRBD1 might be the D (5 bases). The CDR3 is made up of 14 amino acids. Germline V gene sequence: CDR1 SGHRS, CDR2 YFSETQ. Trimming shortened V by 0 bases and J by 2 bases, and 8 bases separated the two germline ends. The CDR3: CASSLGQQQETQYF. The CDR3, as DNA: TGCGCCAGCAGCTTGGGACAGCAACAAGAGACCCAGTACTTC.

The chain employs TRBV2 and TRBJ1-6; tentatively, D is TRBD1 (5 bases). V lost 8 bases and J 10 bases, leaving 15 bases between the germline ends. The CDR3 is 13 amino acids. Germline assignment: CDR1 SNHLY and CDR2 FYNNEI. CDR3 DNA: TGTGCCAGCTCGGGCAGGGTAACCTCACCCCTCCACTTT. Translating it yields CASSGRVTSPLHF.

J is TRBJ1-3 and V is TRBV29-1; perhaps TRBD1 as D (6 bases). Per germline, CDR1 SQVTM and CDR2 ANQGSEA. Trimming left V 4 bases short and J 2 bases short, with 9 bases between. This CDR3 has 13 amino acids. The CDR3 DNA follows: TGCAGCGTTGGGGCAGGGGCTGGAAACACCATATATTTT. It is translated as CSVGAGAGNTIYF.